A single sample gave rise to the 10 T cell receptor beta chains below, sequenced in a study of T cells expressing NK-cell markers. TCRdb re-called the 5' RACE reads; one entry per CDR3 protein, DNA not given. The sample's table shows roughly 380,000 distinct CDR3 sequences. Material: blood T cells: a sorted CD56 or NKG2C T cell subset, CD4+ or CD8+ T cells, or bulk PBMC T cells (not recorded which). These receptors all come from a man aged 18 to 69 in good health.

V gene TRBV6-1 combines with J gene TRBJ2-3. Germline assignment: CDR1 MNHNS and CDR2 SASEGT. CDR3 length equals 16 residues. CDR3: CASTAGSRRSTDTQYF.

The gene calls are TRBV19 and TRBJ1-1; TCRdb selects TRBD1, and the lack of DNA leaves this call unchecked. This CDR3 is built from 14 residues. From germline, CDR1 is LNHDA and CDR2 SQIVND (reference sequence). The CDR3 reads CASTPPQGGTEAFF. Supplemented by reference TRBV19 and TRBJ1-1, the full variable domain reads DGGITQSPKYLFRKEGQNVTLSCEQNLNHDAMYWYRQDPGQGLRLIYYSQIVNDFQKGDIAEGYSVSREKKESFPLTVTSAQKNPTAFYLCASTPPQGGTEAFFGQGTRLTVV.

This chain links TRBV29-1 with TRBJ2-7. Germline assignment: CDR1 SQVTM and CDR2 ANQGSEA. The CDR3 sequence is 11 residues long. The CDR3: CSVGSAYEQYF.

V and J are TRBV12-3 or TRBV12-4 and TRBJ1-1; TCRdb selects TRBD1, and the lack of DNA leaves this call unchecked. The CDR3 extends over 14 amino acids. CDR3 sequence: CATRQGPMDTEAFF.

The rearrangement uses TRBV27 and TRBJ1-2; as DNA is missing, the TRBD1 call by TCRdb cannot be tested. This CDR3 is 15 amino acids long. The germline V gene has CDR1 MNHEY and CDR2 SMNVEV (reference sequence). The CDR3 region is CASSLTMGAGYGYTF.

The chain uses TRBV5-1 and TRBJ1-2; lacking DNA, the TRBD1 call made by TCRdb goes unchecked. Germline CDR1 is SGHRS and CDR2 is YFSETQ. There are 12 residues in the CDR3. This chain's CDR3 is CASSPLQDAYTF.

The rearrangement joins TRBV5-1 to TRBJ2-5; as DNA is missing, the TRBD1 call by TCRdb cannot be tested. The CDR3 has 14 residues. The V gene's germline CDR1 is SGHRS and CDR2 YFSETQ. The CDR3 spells CASSLASGPETQYF.

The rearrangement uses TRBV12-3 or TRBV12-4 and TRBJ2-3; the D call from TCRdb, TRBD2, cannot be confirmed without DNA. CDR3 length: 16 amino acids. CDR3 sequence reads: CASSTGTSGGQSTQYF.

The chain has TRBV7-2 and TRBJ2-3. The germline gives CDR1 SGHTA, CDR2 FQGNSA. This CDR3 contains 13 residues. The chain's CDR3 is CASSLAADYTQYF. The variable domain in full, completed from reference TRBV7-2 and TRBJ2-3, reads GAGVSQSPSNKVTEKGKDVELRCDPISGHTALYWYRQSLGQGLEFLIYFQGNSAPDKSGLPSDRFSAERTGGSVSTLTIQRTQQEDSAVYLCASSLAADYTQYFGPGTRLTVL.

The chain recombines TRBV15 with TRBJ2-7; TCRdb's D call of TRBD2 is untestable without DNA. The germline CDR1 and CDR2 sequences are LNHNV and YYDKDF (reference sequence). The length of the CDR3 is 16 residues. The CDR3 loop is CATSRDGSSSSYEQYF.